The next 20 T cell receptor beta chains were all read from a single sample in a study of response to subunit inactivated influenza vaccine. TCRdb called the RT-PCR reads again in MiXCR, with one record for every CDR3 protein. The sample shows approximately 520,000 distinct CDR3 sequences, about 25% of them seen only once. Sequences were derived from CD4+ T cells sorted from PBMCs, sampled 4 to 6 days after vaccination. These receptors originate from a man aged 45-65 years who received an inactivated influenza vaccine.

This clonotype was found a few times. J is TRBJ2-7 and V is TRBV7-2; 9 positions agree with TRBD2. This CDR3 comprises 13 residues. Trimming at V came to 11 bases and at J to 0 bases, leaving 5 bases not matched to a gene. Germline V gives CDR1 SGHTA, CDR2 FQGNSA. CDR3 coding DNA: TGTGCCGTTAGCGGGGGCCGCTCCTACGAGCAGTACTTC. Its protein is CAVSGGRSYEQYF.

V is TRBV28 and J is TRBJ1-2; D is ambiguous. The CDR3 covers 15 residues. Germline V gives CDR1 MDHEN, CDR2 SYDVKM. V was pared by 3 bases and J by 5 bases, with 16 bases between. In DNA form, the CDR3 reads TGTGCCAGCAGTTTCGGCGTCGGCAACCCTTATGGCTACACCTTC. Protein product: CASSFGVGNPYGYTF.

The chain recombines TRBV11-2 with TRBJ2-1, with D maybe TRBD2 (6 bases). The CDR3 runs 13 residues. CDR1 is SGHAT, CDR2 FQNNGV, per germline. The V end lost 5 bases, the J end lost 8 bases, and 13 bases lay between the germline ends. The CDR3 region has the DNA TGTGCCAGCAGCCCTGGGACTGGCGATGAGCAGTTCTTC. Its translation: CASSPGTGDEQFF.

The chain links TRBV20-1 to TRBJ2-7, with TRBD2 identical over 10 bases. Trimming at V came to 0 bases and at J to 5 bases, leaving 10 bases not matched to a gene. Germline V gene data show CDR1 as DFQATT and CDR2 as SNEGSKA (reference sequence). The CDR3 extends over 16 amino acids. For the CDR3, the DNA is TGCAGTGCTAGAGAGATCCTAGCGGGAGAAGAGAACGAGCAGTACTTC. Encoded protein: CSAREILAGEENEQYF.

This chain joins TRBV5-1 and TRBJ2-5; 15 bases line up with TRBD2. CDR1 and CDR2 from the germline V gene are SGHRS and YFSETQ. The CDR3 totals 15 residues. The ends lost 4 bases at V and 5 bases at J; junction bases unmatched: 3. The CDR3 loop is CASSEGLAGGETQYF. As DNA, the CDR3 is TGCGCCAGCAGCGAAGGACTAGCGGGAGGGGAGACCCAGTACTTC. The whole variable domain, filled in from reference TRBV5-1 and TRBJ2-5, reads KAGVTQTPRYLIKTRGQQVTLSCSPISGHRSVSWYQQTPGQGLQFLFEYFSETQRNKGNFPGRFSGRQFSNSRSEMNVSTLELGDSALYLCASSEGLAGGETQYFGPGTRLLVL.

The V call is TRBV27, the J call TRBJ2-1, with unresolved D. CDR3 length: 15 residues. V lost 0 bases and J lost 0, with 6 bases in between. CDR1 is MNHEY, CDR2 SMNVEV, per germline (reference sequence). The CDR3 spells CASSLSHTSYNEQFF. The CDR3 region has the DNA TGTGCCAGCAGTTTATCTCATACCTCCTACAATGAGCAGTTCTTC.

The chain has TRBV10-3 and TRBJ2-5; no firm D call. Germline V gene sequence: CDR1 ENHRY, CDR2 SYGVKD. Trimming left V 4 bases short and J 7 bases short, with 13 bases between. The CDR3 has 13 amino acids. CDR3 sequence (DNA): TGTGCCATCAGTGTCAGTCAGTCCGCGACCCAGTACTTC. This gives the protein CAISVSQSATQYF.

This clonotype was seen many times. The J gene is TRBJ2-7, the V gene TRBV29-1; the D is unclear. Germline values: CDR1 SQVTM, CDR2 ANQGSEA. Deletions cut 6 bases from V and 2 bases from J, with 17 bases between. The CDR3 runs 14 residues. This CDR3 is CSVTDPIGPYEQYF. The CDR3 DNA reads TGCAGCGTGACCGACCCCATCGGTCCCTACGAGCAGTACTTC.

The chain couples TRBV7-2 to TRBJ2-5; 11 bases fit TRBD1. V lost 4 bases and J lost 4; bases outside the gene matches: 5. The CDR3 consists of 15 residues. Germline values: CDR1 SGHTA, CDR2 FQGNSA. The CDR3: CASSYTGQGGETQYF. In DNA, the CDR3 is TGTGCCAGCAGCTACACGGGACAGGGGGGAGAGACCCAGTACTTC.

This clonotype was counted many times. The J gene is TRBJ2-3, the V gene TRBV10-3, with D uncertain. V was cut by 6 bases and J by 1 base, with 11 bases left in between. The CDR3 is 14 residues long. From germline, CDR1 is ENHRY and CDR2 SYGVKD. CDR3 nucleotide sequence: TGTGCCATCAGGTCGACCGGTGGCACAGATACGCAGTATTTT. It codes for CAIRSTGGTDTQYF.

The chain combines TRBV5-1 with TRBJ2-5, with D possibly matching TRBD2 (6 bases). This CDR3 region has 14 residues. CDR1 is SGHRS and CDR2 is YFSETQ in the germline V gene. Trimming removed 2 bases at V and 0 bases at J, with 8 bases between. The CDR3 sequence: CASSFGGDQETQYF. CDR3 DNA sequence: TGCGCCAGCAGCTTTGGAGGGGACCAAGAGACCCAGTACTTC.

Here the CDR3 reads CASSEIGFSPLHF. CDR3 sequence (DNA): TGCGCCAGCAGTGAGATAGGGTTTTCACCCCTCCACTTT. The chain is built from TRBV10-2 and TRBJ1-6, with no clear D. This CDR3 comprises 13 residues. Germline loops: CDR1 WSHSY, CDR2 SAAADI. Trimming stripped 2 bases from V and 9 bases from J, with 8 bases between.

At least ten counts were recorded for this clonotype. The chain uses TRBV3-1 and TRBJ2-3, with TRBD2 matching over 10 bases. This CDR3 has 16 residues. The V segment lost 1 base and the J segment 3 bases; nucleotides outside the gene matches: 4. The germline gives CDR1 LGHDT, CDR2 YNNKEL (reference sequence). This chain's CDR3 is CASSQALAGVTDTQYF. CDR3 sequence (DNA): TGTGCCAGCAGCCAAGCGCTAGCGGGAGTTACAGATACGCAGTATTTT.

The V gene is TRBV9, the J gene TRBJ2-1, with a possible D match to TRBD2 (6 bases). The CDR3 consists of 15 residues. CDR1 and CDR2 from the germline V gene are SGDLS and YYNGEE. Between the trimmed V and J ends, which lost 3 bases and 4 bases, there was a span of 14 bases. The CDR3 loop reads CASSAQVGGYNEQFF. The CDR3, as DNA: TGTGCCAGCAGCGCACAGGTGGGGGGATACAATGAGCAGTTCTTC.

The genes are TRBV7-9 and TRBJ1-1; D is unclear. Germline V gene lookup returns CDR1 SEHNR and CDR2 FQNEAQ (reference sequence). The CDR3 extends over 14 amino acids. Trimming shortened V by 1 base and J by 3 bases, and 9 bases separated the two germline ends. DNA for the CDR3: TGTGCCAGCAGCTTAGGGGTGGAGGACACTGAAGCTTTCTTT. It specifies CASSLGVEDTEAFF.

For this clonotype: This may arise from a read error, as a much more abundant clone is one base away. The rearrangement links TRBV7-2 to TRBJ2-3; D remains unclear. Germline-derived CDR1 and CDR2 are SGHTA and FQGNSA. The V gene lost 1 base and the J gene lost 2 bases, with 7 bases spanning the gap. The CDR3 has 14 residues. Here the CDR3 reads CASSLETNTDTQYF. DNA of the CDR3: TGTGCCAGCAGCTTAGAGACGAACACAGATACGCAGTATTTT.

This chain connects TRBV3-1 to TRBJ1-1; unclear D gene. CDR3 length equals 13 residues. Germline CDR1 LGHDT, CDR2 YNNKEL (reference sequence). Trimming pared 2 bases from V and 4 bases from J, leaving 8 bases between. The CDR3 spells CASSQQGLTEAFF. CDR3 DNA: TGTGCCAGCAGCCAACAAGGACTCACTGAAGCTTTCTTT. Drawing the rest from reference TRBV3-1 and TRBJ1-1, the complete variable domain is DTAVSQTPKYLVTQMGNDKSIKCEQNLGHDTMYWYKQDSKKFLKIMFSYNNKELIINETVPNRFSPKSPDKAHLNLHINSLELGDSAVYFCASSQQGLTEAFFGQGTRLTVV.

This clonotype has more than one count but fewer than ten. The V call is TRBV4-2, the J call TRBJ2-1; TRBD1 is a possible D gene (5 bases). The CDR3 totals 15 residues. The ends were cut back, 1 base at V and 5 bases at J, with 12 bases in the middle. The germline V gene has CDR1 LGHNA and CDR2 YNFKEQ. CDR3 in amino acids: CASSQVGAQDNEQFF. In DNA, the CDR3 is TGTGCCAGCAGCCAAGTAGGGGCTCAAGACAATGAGCAGTTCTTC.

The chain is built from TRBV20-1 and TRBJ2-7; tentative D call: TRBD2 (6 bases). Germline-derived CDR1 and CDR2 are DFQATT and SNEGSKA (reference sequence). The CDR3 covers 12 residues. Trimming removed 6 bases from V and 1 base from J, with 10 bases in between. The CDR3 DNA follows: TGCAGTGCGCGGGACCAATCCTACGAGCAGTACTTC. Its protein is CSARDQSYEQYF.

The chain recombines TRBV15 with TRBJ2-5; D is possibly TRBD1 (5 bases). The CDR3 spans 16 residues. The germline V gene has CDR1 LNHNV and CDR2 YYDKDF (reference sequence). V gave up 2 bases and J gave up 1 base, with 14 bases separating them. The CDR3 DNA is TGTGCCACCAGCAGACAAACGGGTAGGGGCCAAGAGACCCAGTACTTC. Protein: CATSRQTGRGQETQYF.